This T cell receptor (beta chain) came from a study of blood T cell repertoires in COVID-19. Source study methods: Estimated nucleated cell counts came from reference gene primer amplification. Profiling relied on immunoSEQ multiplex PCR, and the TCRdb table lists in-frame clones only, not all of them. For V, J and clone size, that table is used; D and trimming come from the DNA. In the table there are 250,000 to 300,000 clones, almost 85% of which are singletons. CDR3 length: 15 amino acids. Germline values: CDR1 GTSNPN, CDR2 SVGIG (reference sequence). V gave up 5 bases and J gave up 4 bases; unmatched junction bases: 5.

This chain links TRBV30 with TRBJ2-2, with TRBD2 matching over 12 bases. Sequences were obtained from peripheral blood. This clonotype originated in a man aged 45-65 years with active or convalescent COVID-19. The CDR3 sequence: CAWGLAGGRTGELFF. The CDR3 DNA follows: TGTGCCTGGGGCCTAGCGGGAGGGCGCACCGGGGAGCTGTTTTTT.